Detailed here is one TCR beta chain. The sample originates from a study of radiotherapy plus CTLA-4 blockade in lung cancer. Trimming left V 2 bases short and J 8 bases short, with 10 bases between. Germline loops: CDR1 SGHNT, CDR2 YYREEE (reference sequence). The CDR3 contains 12 residues. Assay: immunoSEQ multiplex PCR; the TCRdb copy retains only in-frame clones and omits some. The sample yields roughly 90,000 clones, about 78% seen once. The source of this sequence is a human donor with non-small cell lung cancer who had a partial response to radiotherapy plus ipilimumab. Some clones in this sample may be carry-over from other donors' samples. This chain joins TRBV5-4 and TRBJ1-1; TRBD1 is a possible D gene (5 bases). The input for sequencing was peripheral blood, taken from a patient treated with radiotherapy plus ipilimumab. CDR3 nucleotide sequence: TGTGCCAGCAGCTTTCAAAACAGGGAAGCTTTCTTT. Translating gives CASSFQNREAFF.